A single sample is the source of the 30 T cell receptor beta chains below, sequenced in a study of graft-versus-host responses after intestinal transplantation (dated by TCRdb to about 2021). In the paper's terms, the time point label means: cells obtained before transplantation from donor or recipient. Receptor libraries were prepared by the immunoSEQ multiplex PCR assay. Entries here come from immuneACCESS through TCRdb and include only in-frame sequences with V and J called. Some clones fail to appear in such tables; in the studies checked, an unresolved V gene covers under half of the shortfall, and the cause of the remainder is unknown. Present in this sample are fewer than 150,000 clones, over 85% of which were seen just once. About 0.16% of the sample is held by the ten biggest clonotypes. Their antigens are not known. The source was unstimulated CD4+ T cells sorted from spleen or lymph node cells, collected before intestinal transplant. All receptors come from a human donor who received an intestinal transplant.

Written as DNA, the CDR3 is TGTGCCAGCAGCTTAGGGGCCCAAGTAGTATCGGGCTACACCTTC. Amino acids: CASSLGAQVVSGYTF. This chain links TRBV7-8 with TRBJ1-2; D is unresolved. The length of the CDR3 is 15 residues. Germline V gene data show CDR1 as SGHVS and CDR2 as FQNEAQ. V was cut by 1 base and J by 8 bases, with 17 bases left in between.

The CDR3 region is CASSVQQSPYNEQFF. The CDR3 coding sequence is TGTGCCAGCAGCGTACAACAGTCCCCCTACAATGAGCAGTTCTTC. The genes are TRBV9 and TRBJ2-1; D remains ambiguous. V was pared by 1 base and J by 2 bases, with 10 bases between. CDR1 SGDLS and CDR2 YYNGEE come from the germline V gene. The CDR3 contains 15 residues.

CDR3 loop: CASSLNPELPISYEQYF. DNA for the CDR3: TGTGCCAGCAGCTTGAATCCAGAGCTCCCTATCTCCTACGAGCAGTACTTC. The V gene is TRBV5-4, the J gene TRBJ2-7, with no clear D. Trimming shortened V by 1 base and J by 0 bases, and 17 bases separated the two germline ends. Germline loops: CDR1 SGHNT, CDR2 YYREEE (reference sequence). The CDR3 extends over 17 amino acids.

J is TRBJ2-7 and V is TRBV5-1, with TRBD2 matching over 8 bases. Per germline, CDR1 SGHRS and CDR2 YFSETQ. The CDR3 extends over 15 amino acids. V dropped 7 bases and J dropped 0; count of bases not matched to a gene: 9. CDR3 sequence reads: CASPSERGLSYEQYF. The CDR3, as DNA: TGCGCCAGCCCCTCGGAGCGGGGGCTCTCCTACGAGCAGTACTTC.

In DNA, the CDR3 is TGTGCCAGCAGCGTAGGACAGGCCACGAACACCGGGGAGCTGTTTTTT. Amino acids: CASSVGQATNTGELFF. The chain combines TRBV9 with TRBJ2-2; possibly TRBD1 for D (6 bases). V dropped 0 bases and J dropped 0 bases, with 9 bases sitting between them. This CDR3 is built from 16 residues. Germline CDR1 is SGDLS and CDR2 is YYNGEE.

V and J are TRBV7-8 and TRBJ1-1; 7 nucleotides align to TRBD1. V shed 8 bases and J 6 bases; nucleotides not matched to a gene: 33. CDR3 length: 21 amino acids. The V gene's germline CDR1 is SGHVS and CDR2 FQNEAQ. The CDR3 sequence is CASSTGGGTVLVFGRVAEAFF. In nucleotides, the CDR3 is TGTGCCAGCTCAACCGGGGGGGGGACAGTACTTGTTTTTGGGAGGGTGGCTGAAGCTTTCTTT.

The chain employs TRBV10-3 and TRBJ2-2; 7 nucleotides align to TRBD1. Looked up from germline, CDR1 is ENHRY and CDR2 is SYGVKD. V lost 3 bases, J lost 7 bases, and 2 bases stayed unmatched. The length of the CDR3 is 13 residues. CDR3 amino acids: CAISDTGDGELFF. The CDR3 region has the DNA TGTGCCATCAGTGACACAGGGGACGGGGAGCTGTTTTTT.

There are a few counts of this clone. The chain carries TRBV6-1 and TRBJ1-6; TRBD1 aligns across 9 bases. Germline CDR1 MNHNS, CDR2 SASEGT. Unmatched junction bases numbered 6, after V lost 6 bases and J lost 9 bases. The CDR3 loop spans 14 amino acids. The CDR3 sequence is CASRPTGGVSPLHF. For the CDR3, the DNA is TGTGCCAGCAGACCCACAGGGGGCGTTTCACCCCTCCACTTT.

The chain joins TRBV27 to TRBJ1-2, with 8 bases matching TRBD1. The CDR3 sequence is 14 residues long. V gave up 8 bases and J gave up 0 bases; unmatched junction bases: 5. Germline-derived CDR1 and CDR2 are MNHEY and SMNVEV (reference sequence). CDR3 DNA: TGTGCCAGCGGAAGACAGGGGTCTAACTATGGCTACACCTTC. Translated, it gives CASGRQGSNYGYTF.

V usage is TRBV6-4 and J usage is TRBJ2-5; TRBD2 matches 13 bases. With 4 bases clipped from V and 2 bases from J, the junction kept 7 bases outside the gene matches. There are 17 residues in the CDR3. Per germline, CDR1 MRHNA and CDR2 SNTAGT. This CDR3 reads CASSGFGLAGAQETQYF. The CDR3 DNA is TGTGCCAGCAGTGGGTTCGGACTAGCGGGGGCACAAGAGACCCAGTACTTC.

The chain carries TRBV7-8 and TRBJ2-1; possible D gene TRBD2, 5 bases. This CDR3 contains 16 residues. Trimming took off 1 base at V and 2 bases at J, with 12 bases between the two ends. Germline V gene sequence: CDR1 SGHVS, CDR2 FQNEAQ. DNA for the CDR3: TGTGCCAGCAGCTTAGTGTCCAGGAGGACCTACAATGAGCAGTTCTTC. It specifies CASSLVSRRTYNEQFF.

The chain joins TRBV18 to TRBJ2-5; D not certain. Trimming left V 6 bases short and J 2 bases short, with 4 bases between. Germline lookup yields CDR1 KGHSH and CDR2 LQKENI. The length of the CDR3 is 11 residues. The CDR3: CASSQQETQYF. The CDR3 DNA reads as TGTGCCAGCTCGCAGCAAGAGACCCAGTACTTC. Full variable domain (remainder filled in from reference TRBV18 and TRBJ2-5): NAGVMQNPRHLVRRRGQEARLRCSPMKGHSHVYWYRQLPEEGLKFMVYLQKENIIDESGMPKERFSAEFPKEGPSILRIQQVVRGDSAAYFCASSQQETQYFGPGTRLLVL.

The CDR3 spells CASSLGGTNHNEQFF. The DNA for the CDR3 is TGTGCCAGCAGCTTGGGCGGGACTAACCACAATGAGCAGTTCTTC. This chain links TRBV5-4 with TRBJ2-1, with 7 bases fitting TRBD2. The germline gives CDR1 SGHNT, CDR2 YYREEE (reference sequence). The CDR3 totals 15 residues. V dropped 0 bases and J dropped 5; count of bases not matched to a gene: 5. Full variable domain (missing parts from reference TRBV5-4 and TRBJ2-1): ETGVTQSPTHLIKTRGQQVTLRCSSQSGHNTVSWYQQALGQGPQFIFQYYREEENGRGNFPPRFSGLQFPNYSSELNVNALELDDSALYLCASSLGGTNHNEQFFGPGTRLTVL.

The chain links TRBV5-4 to TRBJ1-4; 7 bases are a match to TRBD1. CDR1 SGHNT and CDR2 YYREEE come from the germline V gene (reference sequence). Trimming removed 0 bases from V and 8 bases from J; junction bases left unmatched: 4. The CDR3 is 14 residues long. CDR3 bases: TGTGCCAGCAGCTTGGGCAGGGGGGCGGAAAAACTGTTTTTT. Amino acids: CASSLGRGAEKLFF.

The chain carries TRBV18 and TRBJ1-6; D is possibly TRBD1 (5 bases). This CDR3 contains 15 residues. Trimming left V 2 bases short and J 7 bases short, with 12 bases between. CDR1 is KGHSH and CDR2 is LQKENI in the germline V gene. The CDR3 DNA follows: TGTGCCAGCTCACCAAGGGGCCAGTCAAATTCACCCCTCCACTTT. It is translated as CASSPRGQSNSPLHF.

CDR3 in DNA: TGTGCCAGCAACCCATTCGGCGGGACACCTCCCTACGAGCAGTACTTC. This translates into CASNPFGGTPPYEQYF. V usage is TRBV21-1 and J usage is TRBJ2-7. TRBV21-1 is flagged as a pseudogene. There are 16 residues in the CDR3.

The chain joins TRBV5-1 to TRBJ2-3; D is undetermined. Deletions cut 0 bases from V and 5 bases from J, with 10 bases between. The CDR3 length is 14 residues. CDR1 and CDR2 from the germline V gene are SGHRS and YFSETQ. This CDR3 reads CASSLDGPGDTQYF. CDR3 coding DNA: TGCGCCAGCAGCTTGGACGGGCCCGGAGATACGCAGTATTTT.

The gene calls are TRBV6-5 and TRBJ2-1, with no clear D. The V end was cut by 1 base, the J end by 6 bases, with 1 base between. The CDR3 contains 11 residues. Germline V gives CDR1 MNHEY, CDR2 SVGAGI. For the CDR3, the DNA is TGTGCCAGCAGTTACTTCAATGAGCAGTTCTTC. Its protein is CASSYFNEQFF.

The V gene is TRBV18, the J gene TRBJ1-1, with 7 bases that match TRBD1. Germline values: CDR1 KGHSH, CDR2 LQKENI. The CDR3 sequence is 15 residues long. The V segment lost 3 bases and the J segment 0 bases; nucleotides outside the gene matches: 4. The CDR3 DNA reads TGTGCCAGCTCACCGACAGGGAAGGTGAACACTGAAGCTTTCTTT. It translates to CASSPTGKVNTEAFF.

V gene TRBV7-6 combines with J gene TRBJ1-2; TRBD1 agrees at 7 bases. The CDR3 spans 13 residues. Germline V lookup: CDR1 SGHVS, CDR2 FNYEAQ. V was pared by 4 bases and J by 2 bases, with 1 base of the junction left unmatched. DNA for the CDR3: TGTGCCAGCAGCTCGGGACAGAACTATGGCTACACCTTC. Translation gives CASSSGQNYGYTF.

The chain joins TRBV5-1 to TRBJ1-3, with D unresolved. There are 14 residues in the CDR3. The germline gives CDR1 SGHRS, CDR2 YFSETQ. V was cut by 2 bases and J by 9 bases, with 15 bases left in between. The CDR3 loop is CASSFGGVGSTIYF. CDR3 sequence (DNA): TGCGCCAGCAGCTTCGGCGGGGTGGGGAGCACCATATATTTT.

This clone was recorded once. This sequence joins TRBV9 and TRBJ2-5; D may be TRBD1 (5 bases). CDR1 is SGDLS, CDR2 YYNGEE, per germline. The CDR3 is 14 amino acids. Trimming shortened V by 4 bases and J by 1 base, and 11 bases separated the two germline ends. The CDR3 sequence is CASSIQDGQETQYF. DNA for the CDR3: TGTGCCAGCAGCATACAGGACGGCCAAGAGACCCAGTACTTC.

This clone was seen just once. The chain uses TRBV5-6 and TRBJ2-5; tentative D call: TRBD2 (5 bases). Trimming pared 1 base from V and 1 base from J, leaving 8 bases between. The CDR3 totals 14 residues. Germline V gene data show CDR1 as SGHDT and CDR2 as YYEEEE. The CDR3 loop reads CASSLLSGQETQYF. As DNA, the CDR3 is TGTGCCAGCAGCTTGCTGAGCGGCCAAGAGACCCAGTACTTC. The full variable domain, with the rest looked up from reference TRBV5-6 and TRBJ2-5, is DAGVTQSPTHLIKTRGQQVTLRCSPKSGHDTVSWYQQALGQGPQFIFQYYEEEERQRGNFPDRFSGHQFPNYSSELNVNALLLGDSALYLCASSLLSGQETQYFGPGTRLLVL.

The rearrangement joins TRBV19 to TRBJ1-2; tentative D call: TRBD1 (5 bases). Trimming removed 6 bases from V and 4 bases from J, with 24 bases in between. The CDR3 spans 17 residues. Germline V gives CDR1 LNHDA, CDR2 SQIVND (reference sequence). CDR3 DNA sequence: TGTGCCAGTAGGGATGGGGCAGGGAGTAGGAATTTCTATGGCTACACCTTC. Its translation is CASRDGAGSRNFYGYTF.

The chain combines TRBV18 with TRBJ1-2, with TRBD1 matching 8 bases. The length of the CDR3 is 14 residues. V lost 3 bases, J lost 4 bases, and 4 bases stayed unmatched. Germline CDR1 reads KGHSH; CDR2 reads LQKENI. The CDR3: CASSPLTGGYGYTF. The CDR3 DNA sequence: TGTGCCAGCTCACCCCTCACAGGGGGCTATGGCTACACCTTC. Combining the CDR3 with reference TRBV18 and TRBJ1-2 gives the whole variable domain NAGVMQNPRHLVRRRGQEARLRCSPMKGHSHVYWYRQLPEEGLKFMVYLQKENIIDESGMPKERFSAEFPKEGPSILRIQQVVRGDSAAYFCASSPLTGGYGYTFGSGTRLTVV.

The rearrangement links TRBV4-1 to TRBJ2-5, with a possible D match to TRBD1 (6 bases). The CDR3 is 16 residues long. Germline V gene data show CDR1 as MGHRA and CDR2 as YSYEKL. V was pared by 3 bases and J by 2 bases, with 16 bases between. For the CDR3, the DNA is TGCGCCAGCAGCCAGGCCCCAACAGGGTTACAAGAGACCCAGTACTTC. Translating it yields CASSQAPTGLQETQYF.

V usage is TRBV7-2 and J usage is TRBJ2-1; D not certain. CDR1 and CDR2 from the germline V gene are SGHTA and FQGNSA. V was cut by 1 base and J by 0 bases, with 7 bases left in between. This CDR3 spans 15 amino acids. Written as DNA, the CDR3 is TGTGCCAGCAGCTTAGACTTTAGCTCCTACAATGAGCAGTTCTTC. It is translated as CASSLDFSSYNEQFF.

This clone came up a few times. V usage is TRBV5-5 and J usage is TRBJ1-3; D call uncertain. V was shortened by 0 bases and J by 0 bases, with 1 base between the two germline ends. Germline lookup yields CDR1 SGHKS and CDR2 YYEKEE (reference sequence). The CDR3 runs to 13 residues. In nucleotides, the CDR3 is TGTGCCAGCAGCTTGGGCTCTGGAAACACCATATATTTT. It yields the protein CASSLGSGNTIYF.

The chain has TRBV7-8 and TRBJ2-7; 7 bases match TRBD2. The germline CDR1 and CDR2 sequences are SGHVS and FQNEAQ. This CDR3 has 13 residues. The V gene end was trimmed by 3 bases and the J gene end by 7 bases; junction bases not matched to a gene: 6. CDR3 DNA: TGTGCCAGCAGCTTGGGACTAAAGACAGAGCAGTACTTC. Its translation is CASSLGLKTEQYF.

CDR3 bases: TGTGCCAGCAGTGATGGGCTTCGGTACACTGAAGCTTTCTTT. Translated, it gives CASSDGLRYTEAFF. The V and J genes are TRBV6-1 and TRBJ1-1; D not resolved. V dropped 3 bases and J dropped 3 bases, with 11 bases sitting between them. The CDR3 covers 14 residues. The germline V gene encodes CDR1 MNHNS and CDR2 SASEGT.